This TCR beta chain was obtained from a study of T cell changes during pregnancy in multiple sclerosis. Clones were sequenced by immunoSEQ multiplex PCR, and TCRdb holds only the in-frame ones, with some missing. The repertoire holds approximately 69,000 clones, with more than 80% as singletons. Trimming removed 2 bases at V and 0 bases at J, with 14 bases between. The length of the CDR3 is 17 residues. Germline V gives CDR1 SGHAT, CDR2 FQNNGV. The sequencing used peripheral blood, collected in the second trimester of pregnancy. This clonotype originated in a female donor in good health, enrolled as a control in a pregnancy study. The rearrangement uses TRBV11-2 and TRBJ1-3, with D possibly matching TRBD1 (5 bases). The CDR3 protein is CASSLYVGQGSGNTIYF. In DNA form, the CDR3 reads TGTGCCAGCAGCTTATATGTCGGGCAGGGCTCTGGAAACACCATATATTTT.